This T cell receptor beta chain was captured in a study of metastatic and nonmetastatic thyroid tumors. Thyroid surgery had not been preceded by any treatment in any patient. V lost 3 bases, J lost 7 bases, and 9 bases lay in between. The CDR3 contains 12 residues. TCRdb re-analyzed the PCR reads using MiXCR. This repertoire shows 13,000 or so clones, over 20% found once; its top ten account for around 11%. This clone turned up a few times. This sequence originates from a female donor with papillary thyroid cancer or a benign thyroid nodule (not recorded which). Some clones in this sample may be carry-over from other donors' samples. This chain links TRBV12-3 or TRBV12-4 with TRBJ1-1, with D maybe TRBD1 (6 bases). The sequencing sample was made of adjacent normal tissue. CDR3 in amino acids: CASSFRGYEAFF. As DNA, the CDR3 is TGTGCCAGCAGTTTTAGGGGGTATGAAGCTTTCTTT.